Each of the 6 T cell receptor beta chains below was sequenced from the same sample in a study of cytomegalovirus exposure and HLA in healthy donors. The PCR employed 60 Vbeta primers together with 13 Jbeta primers. Generated by immunoSEQ multiplex PCR, the TCRdb table keeps only in-frame clones and is missing some. The sample records about 130,000 clones, over 75% being singletons. Sequencing was carried out using PBMCs. All receptors come from a man aged 25-40 years in good health.

This sequence joins TRBV19 and TRBJ2-4; tentatively, D is TRBD2 (6 bases). This CDR3 region has 16 residues. Per the germline V gene, CDR1 is LNHDA and CDR2 is SQIVND (reference sequence). With 3 bases removed from V and 7 bases from J, the gap between germline ends came to 19 bases. The CDR3 nucleotides read TGTGCCAGTAGTATTTCCGTGGGAGGTGAAGGGAACATTCAGTACTTC. It codes for CASSISVGGEGNIQYF.

V is TRBV2 and J is TRBJ2-6; TRBD1 matches 8 bases. The length of the CDR3 is 15 residues. V lost 7 bases to trimming and J lost 3 bases; unmatched junction nucleotides: 5. Germline CDR1 SNHLY, CDR2 FYNNEI. In DNA, the CDR3 is TGTGCCAGCACCATACAGGGGGTTGGGGCCAACGTCCTGACTTTC. Amino acid sequence: CASTIQGVGANVLTF.

The chain combines TRBV4-3 with TRBJ2-7; 9 nucleotides agree with TRBD2. V lost 0 bases to trimming and J lost 4 bases; unmatched junction nucleotides: 4. Germline CDR1 LGHNA, CDR2 YSLEER. CDR3 length equals 15 residues. The CDR3 is CASSQDSGSVYEQYF. The CDR3, as DNA: TGCGCCAGCAGCCAAGATAGCGGGAGTGTTTACGAGCAGTACTTC.

V usage is TRBV5-1 and J usage is TRBJ1-5, with TRBD1 identical over 10 bases. The CDR3 is made up of 13 amino acids. In germline, CDR1 is SGHRS, CDR2 YFSETQ. V was pared by 7 bases and J by 5 bases, with 3 bases of the junction left unmatched. In DNA, the CDR3 is TGCGCCAGCCCCGGGACAGGGGATCAGCCCCAGCATTTT. It translates to CASPGTGDQPQHF.

This clone was seen a handful of times. The chain combines TRBV6-5 with TRBJ1-2; 9 nucleotides align to TRBD1. Germline CDR1 and CDR2: MNHEY and SVGAGI. The CDR3 is made up of 16 amino acids. The ends lost 0 bases at V and 2 bases at J; junction bases unmatched: 4. The CDR3: CASSYSYRGLNYGYTF. Written as DNA, the CDR3 is TGTGCCAGCAGTTACTCATACAGGGGGCTCAACTATGGCTACACCTTC.

V gene TRBV5-1 combines with J gene TRBJ2-5; a weak D match, TRBD2 (5 bases). Germline CDR1 SGHRS, CDR2 YFSETQ. The V and J ends lost 6 bases and 4 bases respectively, with 13 bases between them. The CDR3 loop spans 13 amino acids. For the CDR3, the DNA is TGCGCCAGCATCGGGGAGAGTGGAGAGACCCAGTACTTC. It translates to CASIGESGETQYF.